One and the same sample provided the 10 T cell receptor beta chains below, sequenced in a study of radiation and T cells in renal cell carcinoma. Time point in this sample: blood 4 weeks post-SBRT, at nephrectomy. Treatment meaning: 15 Gy SBRT to primary tumor, nephrectomy 4 weeks later. TCRdb's copy holds only in-frame clones and misses some; the assay was immunoSEQ multiplex PCR. The repertoire consists of approximately 65,000 clones, with about three quarters occurring once and the leading ten covering approximately 6.6%. The sample here was blood, taken from a patient whose treatment included radiotherapy and nephrectomy. These receptors came from a man in his 60s with renal cell carcinoma.

This clone occurred a few times. V usage is TRBV18 and J usage is TRBJ2-7; no definite D call. The germline gives CDR1 KGHSH, CDR2 LQKENI. This CDR3 contains 14 residues. V lost 8 bases and J lost 3, with 17 bases in between. The CDR3 nucleotides are TGTGCCAGCATAGCCACTGCGAACGACTACGAGCAGTACTTC. Translation: CASIATANDYEQYF.

The V call is TRBV11-3, the J call TRBJ2-5, with D unresolved. V shed 1 base and J shed 3 bases, with 9 bases lying between them. This CDR3 is 14 amino acids long. The germline CDR1 and CDR2 sequences are SGHNT and YENEEA. The CDR3: CASSLGGIEETQYF. In DNA form, the CDR3 reads TGTGCCAGCAGCTTAGGCGGTATTGAAGAGACCCAGTACTTC.

The chain recombines TRBV4-3 with TRBJ1-1, with 8 positions matching TRBD1. Germline V gene sequence: CDR1 LGHNA, CDR2 YSLEER. Trimming at V came to 0 bases and at J to 11 bases, leaving 8 bases not matched to a gene. The CDR3 is made up of 14 amino acids. The DNA for the CDR3 is TGCGCCAGCAGCCAAGATTTGCAGGGGGCGGTTGCTTTCTTT. This encodes CASSQDLQGAVAFF.

The chain couples TRBV11-3 to TRBJ1-1, with a weak D call TRBD1 (5 bases). Germline lookup yields CDR1 SGHNT and CDR2 YENEEA. The CDR3 spans 16 residues. V gave up 1 base and J gave up 0 bases, with 12 bases separating them. The CDR3 region is CASSLGIQVMNTEAFF. The CDR3 DNA reads TGTGCCAGCAGCTTAGGAATACAGGTGATGAACACTGAAGCTTTCTTT.

The V gene is TRBV5-6, the J gene TRBJ2-2; D ambiguous. This CDR3 spans 16 amino acids. V was pared by 1 base and J by 4 bases, with 14 bases between. Germline CDR1 is SGHDT and CDR2 is YYEEEE. CDR3 nucleotides: TGTGCCAGCAGCTTGATTCGGAGCCAGGCCACCGGGGAGCTGTTTTTT. This codes for CASSLIRSQATGELFF.

This clone is a singleton in its sample. CDR3 sequence (DNA): TGCGCCAGCAGCCAGGGGACCTTCAAAAGCACAGATACGCAGTATTTT. The encoded protein is CASSQGTFKSTDTQYF. J is TRBJ2-3 and V is TRBV4-3; D is perhaps TRBD1 or TRBD2 (5 bases each). CDR1 is LGHNA, CDR2 YSLEER, per germline. Trimming shortened V by 3 bases and J by 0 bases, and 13 bases separated the two germline ends. This CDR3 has 16 residues.

The V gene is TRBV4-2, the J gene TRBJ2-2; D not certain. The germline V gene encodes CDR1 LGHNA and CDR2 YNFKEQ. With 1 base removed from V and 4 bases from J, the gap between germline ends came to 4 bases. The CDR3 totals 13 residues. Here the CDR3 DNA reads TGTGCCAGCAGCCAAGCAACCACCGGGGAGCTGTTTTTT. It encodes CASSQATTGELFF.

This clone was detected once. The chain joins TRBV7-2 to TRBJ1-5; the match to TRBD1 covers 11 bases. The V gene end was trimmed by 5 bases and the J gene end by 7 bases; junction bases not matched to a gene: 7. This CDR3 region has 15 residues. In germline, CDR1 is SGHTA, CDR2 FQGNSA. This CDR3 reads CASSVGTGGGQPQHF. Here the CDR3 DNA reads TGTGCCAGCAGCGTAGGGACAGGGGGTGGGCAGCCCCAGCATTTT.

V and J are TRBV15 and TRBJ2-1; a weak D match, TRBD2 (6 bases). V was clipped by 6 bases and J by 6 bases, with 21 bases between them. CDR3 length: 16 residues. Looked up from germline, CDR1 is LNHNV and CDR2 is YYDKDF (reference sequence). The CDR3 reads CATRGPQTSSFNEQFF. The CDR3 region has the DNA TGTGCCACCAGGGGGCCGCAGACTAGTTCGTTCAATGAGCAGTTCTTC. Complete variable domain (other parts from reference TRBV15 and TRBJ2-1): DAMVIQNPRYQVTQFGKPVTLSCSQTLNHNVMYWYQQKSSQAPKLLFHYYDKDFNNEADTPDNFQSRRPNTSFCFLDIRSPGLGDTAMYLCATRGPQTSSFNEQFFGPGTRLTVL.

V is TRBV29-1 and J is TRBJ2-7; possible D gene TRBD1, 8 bases. The CDR3 covers 11 residues. Deletions cut 7 bases from V and 6 bases from J, with 13 bases between. Germline assignment: CDR1 SQVTM and CDR2 ANQGSEA. The CDR3 reads CSGHRGGEQYF. DNA for the CDR3: TGCAGCGGCCACAGGGGGGGCGAGCAGTACTTC.